The rows below give T cell receptor beta chains drawn from one sample of a study of T cell responses to AZD1222 COVID-19 vaccine. Sequencing was performed with immunoSEQ multiplex PCR; in TCRdb, only in-frame clones are kept and a portion is missing. The sample has 50,000 to 65,000 clones, about 93% seen once. The sequencing used peripheral blood, collected 28 days after the second dose of the MenACWY control vaccine. The receptors were gathered from an adult who received the MenACWY meningococcal vaccine as a control. Each CDR3 is given with its conserved first and last residue. D genes are given only for firm matches. Clone size appears in some rows only: once, few, many, or a class for an expanded clone.

v_call	d_call	j_call	clone_size	cdr3_aa	cdr3_nt
TRBV2	.	TRBJ2-5	.	CASSARGSRQTQYF	TGTGCCAGCAGTGCCAGGGGTAGTAGGCAGACCCAGTACTTC
TRBV11-2	.	TRBJ2-7	.	CASSPWGGEQYF	TGTGCCAGCAGCCCGTGGGGTGGGGAGCAGTACTTC
TRBV5-8	TRBD1	TRBJ2-2	.	CASSGSDRGLLTGELFF	TGTGCCAGCAGCGGATCAGACAGGGGTCTATTGACCGGGGAGCTGTTTTTT
TRBV11-2	.	TRBJ1-2	.	CASSLRGNYGYTF	TGTGCCAGCAGCTTACGGGGTAACTATGGCTACACCTTC
TRBV5-5	.	TRBJ1-5	.	CASSCFGF	TGTGCCAGCAGCTGTTTCGGATTT
TRBV18	.	TRBJ1-2	.	CASSPGRENGNYGYTF	TGTGCCAGCTCACCCGGCAGGGAGAACGGGAACTATGGCTACACCTTC
TRBV6-5	.	TRBJ1-4	.	CASSQEVSGVKLFF	TGTGCCAGCAGCCAAGAAGTCTCCGGGGTTAAACTGTTTTTT
TRBV6-4	TRBD1	TRBJ1-2	.	CASREGTGGKDYGYTF	TGTGCCAGCAGGGAAGGGACAGGGGGAAAAGACTATGGCTACACCTTC
TRBV10-2	TRBD2	TRBJ2-2	.	CASSDGSSGKFTGELFF	TGCGCCAGCAGTGATGGTTCTAGCGGGAAGTTCACCGGGGAGCTGTTTTTT
TRBV6-5	.	TRBJ2-7	.	CASSYNPSDGYEQYF	TGTGCCAGCAGTTACAACCCTTCGGACGGTTACGAGCAGTACTTC
TRBV27	TRBD1	TRBJ1-2	.	CASSWTGGRLGYTF	TGTGCCAGCTCGTGGACAGGGGGCAGGTTAGGCTACACCTTC
TRBV10-1	TRBD1	TRBJ1-1	once	CATSPTGLNTEAFF	TGCGCCACATCACCGACAGGGTTGAACACTGAAGCTTTCTTT
TRBV12-5	.	TRBJ2-5	.	CASGPNLGGQETQYF	TGTGCTAGTGGACCAAATTTAGGGGGGCAAGAGACCCAGTACTTC
TRBV19	.	TRBJ1-5	.	CASRPSNQPQHF	TGTGCCAGTAGACCGAGCAATCAGCCCCAGCATTTT
TRBV7-9	.	TRBJ1-4	once	CASSLAGGSEKLFF	TGTGCCAGCAGCTTAGCAGGAGGCAGCGAAAAACTGTTTTTT
TRBV6-5	.	TRBJ2-4	.	CASRRDSLAKNIQYF	TGTGCCAGCAGGCGGGACAGCTTAGCCAAAAACATTCAGTACTTC
TRBV9	.	TRBJ1-5	.	CASSASVNQPQHF	TGTGCCAGCAGCGCTTCTGTCAATCAGCCCCAGCATTTT
TRBV11-2	.	TRBJ2-7	.	CASRSPGGRGREQYF	TGTGCCAGCAGGTCCCCAGGGGGGAGGGGACGCGAGCAGTACTTC
TRBV28	.	TRBJ1-4	once	CASRPTGYGEKLFF	TGTGCCAGCAGGCCTACAGGGTACGGTGAAAAACTGTTTTTT
TRBV6-5	.	TRBJ1-4	.	CASSYAGMNEKLFF	TGTGCCAGCAGTTACGCGGGGATGAATGAAAAACTGTTTTTT
TRBV3-1/TRBV3-2	.	TRBJ2-2	.	CASTSTGELFF	TGTGCCAGTACTAGCACCGGGGAGCTGTTTTTT
TRBV14	.	TRBJ2-5	.	CASSQAGSETQYF	TGTGCCAGCAGCCAAGCTGGTTCAGAGACCCAGTACTTC
TRBV2	.	TRBJ2-2	once	CASSEGPPDTGELFF	TGTGCCAGCAGTGAGGGACCCCCGGACACCGGGGAGCTGTTTTTT
TRBV5-4	TRBD1	TRBJ1-4	.	CASSPGQGEKLFF	TGTGCCAGCAGCCCCGGACAGGGTGAAAAACTGTTTTTT
TRBV27	.	TRBJ2-1	.	CASLGGKHEQFF	TGTGCCAGCCTTGGGGGTAAGCATGAGCAGTTCTTC
TRBV5-6	.	TRBJ2-3	.	CASSARLNTDTQYF	TGTGCCAGCAGCGCGAGACTAAACACAGATACGCAGTATTTT
TRBV5-6	.	TRBJ1-2	.	CASSLGGFLLGYTF	TGTGCCAGCAGCTTGGGCGGATTTCTACTTGGCTACACCTTC
TRBV6-5	.	TRBJ2-5	.	CASRDWVKETQYF	TGTGCCAGCAGGGACTGGGTAAAAGAGACCCAGTACTTC
TRBV3-1/TRBV3-2	TRBD2	TRBJ2-2	.	CASSQEPSGRVGELFF	TGTGCCAGCAGCCAAGAGCCTAGCGGGAGGGTAGGGGAGCTGTTTTTT
TRBV6-5	.	TRBJ2-5	.	CASRRDIGRETQYF	TGTGCCAGCAGGCGGGACATAGGAAGAGAGACCCAGTACTTC
TRBV11-2	TRBD1	TRBJ1-3	.	CASSPDRGGNTIYF	TGTGCCAGCAGCCCGGACAGGGGTGGCAACACCATATATTTT
TRBV2	.	TRBJ1-4	once	CASSLRENEKLFF	TGTGCCAGCAGTCTTAGGGAAAATGAAAAACTGTTTTTT
TRBV30	.	TRBJ1-5	few	CAWSGGDNQPQHF	TGTGCCTGGAGTGGGGGGGACAATCAGCCCCAGCATTTT
TRBV19	.	TRBJ1-5	once	CASRGRGGDSNQPQHF	TGTGCCAGTAGGGGCAGGGGTGGAGATAGCAATCAGCCCCAGCATTTT
TRBV29-1	.	TRBJ2-1	.	CSVARDSPGEQFF	TGCAGCGTTGCCCGGGACTCTCCCGGTGAGCAGTTCTTC
TRBV27	.	TRBJ1-4	once	CASSPWGSNEKLFF	TGTGCCAGCAGCCCTTGGGGGTCAAACGAAAAACTGTTTTTT
TRBV5-4	TRBD1	TRBJ2-7	.	CASSSTRDRGPQYF	TGTGCCAGCAGCTCAACCCGGGACAGGGGTCCACAGTACTTC
TRBV9	.	TRBJ1-5	.	CASSTDSSSNQPQHF	TGTGCCAGCAGCACGGACTCATCTAGCAATCAGCCCCAGCATTTT
TRBV9	.	TRBJ2-1	.	CASSVKGDYLLGSYNEQFF	TGTGCCAGCAGCGTAAAGGGGGACTACCTCCTTGGCTCCTACAATGAGCAGTTCTTC
TRBV7-9	TRBD1	TRBJ1-1	.	CASSGQGIEAFF	TGTGCCAGCAGCGGACAGGGTATTGAAGCTTTCTTT
TRBV6-2/TRBV6-3	TRBD1	TRBJ2-7	.	CASSAGTGGYRAYEQYF	TGTGCCAGCAGCGCCGGGACAGGGGGCTACCGGGCCTACGAGCAGTACTTC
TRBV5-4	TRBD1	TRBJ2-6	.	CASRDRDRGKNSGANVLTF	TGTGCCAGCAGGGACCGGGACAGGGGAAAAAACTCTGGGGCCAACGTCCTGACTTTC
TRBV5-4	.	TRBJ2-3	.	CASSLAPADTQYF	TGTGCCAGCAGCTTGGCCCCAGCAGATACGCAGTATTTT
TRBV3-1/TRBV3-2	.	TRBJ2-7	.	CASTLSGLYEQYF	TGTGCCAGCACCCTTAGCGGACTGTACGAGCAGTACTTC
TRBV29-1	.	TRBJ1-6	.	CSAQGRDNSPLHF	TGCAGCGCACAGGGTCGAGATAATTCACCCCTCCACTTT
TRBV20-1	.	TRBJ1-1	.	CSVKMNTEAFF	TGCAGTGTGAAGATGAACACTGAAGCTTTCTTT
TRBV19	.	TRBJ1-4	once	CASSLGAQFNEKLFF	TGTGCCAGTAGCCTAGGAGCCCAGTTTAATGAAAAACTGTTTTTT
TRBV7-9	.	TRBJ2-7	.	CASSSTPTTNTYEQYF	TGTGCCAGCAGCTCAACACCGACGACCAACACCTACGAGCAGTACTTC
TRBV7-8	.	TRBJ1-6	.	CASSGGNYNSPLHF	TGTGCCAGCAGCGGGGGGAACTATAATTCACCCCTCCACTTT
TRBV30	.	TRBJ2-3	.	CAWSGSVSTDTQYF	TGTGCCTGGAGTGGTAGCGTTAGCACAGATACGCAGTATTTT
TRBV2	.	TRBJ1-3	.	CATHGNTIYF	TGTGCCACCCATGGGAACACCATATATTTT
TRBV12-3/TRBV12-4	.	TRBJ1-4	.	CASSKMASLLFF	TGTGCCAGCAGTAAAATGGCCAGCTTACTGTTTTTT
TRBV7-2	TRBD1	TRBJ1-2	.	CATQGQGGSYGYTF	TGTGCGACCCAAGGACAGGGGGGATCCTATGGCTACACCTTC
TRBV29-1	.	TRBJ1-5	.	CSVEQGGNQPQHF	TGCAGCGTCGAACAGGGAGGCAATCAGCCCCAGCATTTT
TRBV24-1	TRBD1	TRBJ2-5	.	CATSDPTPQGVEETQYF	TGTGCCACCAGTGATCCCACTCCTCAGGGGGTGGAAGAGACCCAGTACTTC
TRBV5-1	.	TRBJ2-1	once	CASSLAELYNEQFF	TGCGCCAGCAGCTTGGCCGAACTATACAATGAGCAGTTCTTC
TRBV5-1	TRBD1	TRBJ2-7	.	CASSSTGKLGEQYF	TGCGCCAGCAGCTCGACAGGGAAGTTGGGCGAGCAGTACTTC
TRBV27	.	TRBJ1-2	.	CASSFRANYGYTF	TGTGCCAGCAGTTTTAGGGCTAACTATGGCTACACCTTC